Many counts were recorded for the clone carrying this T cell receptor (beta chain). Documented time point: persistent/refractory GD, antithyroid drugs over 5 years with positive TRAb. Extracted RNA from PBMCs served as the source of the TCR library. The entry originates in a study of regulatory T cells in long-lasting Graves disease. CDR3 size: 16 residues. V lost 6 bases to trimming and J lost 5 bases; unmatched junction nucleotides: 11. The germline CDR1 and CDR2 sequences are MNHEY and SMNVEV (reference sequence). Assembly of TCR beta libraries relied on iRepertoire HTBI primers together with Arm-PCR of CDR3 regions. TCRdb called the multiplex PCR reads again in MiXCR, with one record for every CDR3 protein. The table has hundreds of thousands of distinct CDR3 sequences, roughly 20% seen once; the top ten hold 20% to 25%.

The V and J genes are TRBV27 and TRBJ2-5; 11 positions match TRBD2. Sequencing used peripheral blood mononuclear cells (PBMCs), obtained when the disease was refractory, from a patient treated with antithyroid drugs. The receptor's source is a female donor with Graves disease. The CDR3 DNA is TGTGCCAGCAGGGGGGGTAGCGGGAGGGCCGGGGAGACCCAGTACTTC. Its translation: CASRGGSGRAGETQYF.